This entry is about one T cell receptor beta chain. Its antigen is still unknown. The input lacks base qualities; no much larger clone sits a single base away. Separate from the roughly 650-subject first cohort, the validation cohort of roughly 120 subjects was the group to which the donors belonged. The library relied on the immunoSEQ multiplex PCR assay. The study's processing was this. A statistical classification framework was built for diagnosing cytomegalovirus status from the catalog of TCR beta chain sequences. This is the immuneACCESS table as TCRdb keeps it, with only in-frame sequences that have V and J called. A part of the clones is gone; compared with another copy, unresolved V genes explain less than half, and the rest is unexplained. The DNA gave D and trimming, while V, J and clone size come from that table. Present in this sample are 150,000 or so clones, approximately 92% of which were seen just once. 8% to 9.5% of the sample belongs to the ten largest clones.

The sample is drawn from a study of cytomegalovirus exposure and HLA in healthy donors (dated by TCRdb to 2016 to 2017). Study-wide context: According to a later analysis, one platform produced both the approximately 110 validation repertoires and the 666 repertoires of the first cohort. The study was designed to test whether signatures of past pathogen exposure could be identified by cataloging public T cell receptors. Along with the approximately 620-subject first cohort, a separate validation cohort of over 90 different subjects was used. The study combined high-throughput TCR immunosequencing, statistical association of individual TCRs with disease status, and machine learning to predict cytomegalovirus infection status. Study-level results and caveats: According to the authors, the approach could potentially be generalized to other disease states and immunological phenotypes. The classifier was reported to diagnose cytomegalovirus status with high specificity and sensitivity in both the original and validation cohorts. Of the cluster scores, roughly 95% were above 0 in a later analysis, which found that TCRs clustered in the first cohort also tended to co-occur in the approximately 110 validation repertoires. A few of the identified cytomegalovirus-associated TCR beta chains were confirmed in vitro to be specific for cytomegalovirus antigens. The study gave a list of more than 150 TCR beta chains associated with cytomegalovirus. Most TCR sequences were observed very rarely across donors, whereas some public TCRs were present in many individuals. All 120 or so repertoires were used to score co-occurrence in the validation cohort in a later analysis, because that analysis had no HLA typing for the cohort.

For CDR1 and CDR2, the germline V gene (reference sequence) lists SEHNR and FQNEAQ. The junction carries 13 bases between V and J, which are trimmed by 4 bases and 4 bases respectively. Its CDR3 holds 14 amino acids, cysteine through phenylalanine. CDR3 DNA only is kept here, 42 bases in frame from base 1. Specimen: PBMCs. The receptor's source is a woman younger than 35 in good health and CMV-seropositive. The chain couples TRBV7-9 to TRBJ1-2, and perhaps TRBD1 as D gene, on 5 matching bases. The CDR3 here reads CASSSPDSIYGYTF. The DNA is as follows: TGTGCCAGCAGCTCCCCCGACAGTATCTATGGCTACACCTTC.